This TCR beta chain appears in the sequencing data of a study of cytomegalovirus exposure and HLA in healthy donors. PCR primers comprised 60 Vbeta and 13 Jbeta primers. Profiled with immunoSEQ multiplex PCR; TCRdb holds only in-frame clones, not every one. The profile shows over 200,000 clones, 82% of them singletons. V lost 0 bases to trimming and J lost 2 bases; unmatched junction nucleotides: 3. Germline-derived CDR1 and CDR2 are MNHEY and SVGAGI. This CDR3 contains 16 residues. This chain joins TRBV6-5 and TRBJ2-7; TRBD2 aligns across 11 bases. The origin of this receptor is a man aged 40-50 years in good health and CMV-seropositive. Sequenced: PBMCs. CDR3 coding DNA: TGTGCCAGCAGTTACTCGGCTAGCGGGAGGCCCTACGAGCAGTACTTC. It encodes CASSYSASGRPYEQYF.